This T cell receptor beta chain was obtained from a study of blood T cell repertoires in COVID-19 (TCRdb year 2020). Regarding the complete study: Samples from collaborators originated in the United States, Italy and Spain and spanned both the acute and convalescent phases of COVID-19. The repertoires were released in a freely available public database intended as a resource for research on the immune response to SARS-CoV-2. The samples were drawn from the first 160 participants of the ongoing ImmuneRACE study and from more than 1,000 subjects provided by 6 global collaborators. The material from the prospective study consisted of cDNA or gDNA derived from T cells, B-cell-depleted T cells, or PBMCs. Subjects who had been exposed to COVID-19, were actively infected with it, or had recovered from it provided the deeply sampled blood TCRbeta repertoires that made up the dataset. Where HLA class I and class II types were available, the types were taken from metadata supplied by the sample provider, not from assay-based typing. Sample metadata almost always included a de-identified subject ID, COVID-19 status, age in years and sex. Beyond this particular receptor, the publication reports: The amount of clinical and demographic metadata varied by source and participant and was provided uncurated.

This clone has just one count. The antigen it binds to is not known. It has no much larger one-base neighbor in the sample; base qualities were not kept. Collaborating institutions collected whole blood in K2EDTA tubes following their own protocols. For TCRbeta analysis, collaborators shipped samples as frozen whole blood, isolated PBMCs, or DNA extracted from either of those sample types. The immunoSEQ Assay, a bias-controlled multiplex PCR, was used to amplify TCRbeta CDR3 regions from genomic DNA. As for how the authors treated the data: Nucleated cell counts per sample were estimated from amplification of reference gene primers within the assay. Sequence reads were collapsed and filtered to measure the absolute abundance of every unique TCRbeta CDR3 rearrangement. Productive Simpson clonality was computed per sample as the square root of Simpson's diversity index over productive rearrangements. This is the immuneACCESS table as TCRdb keeps it, with only in-frame sequences that have V and J called. A part of the clones is gone; compared with another copy, unresolved V genes explain less than half, and the rest is unexplained. The V and J calls and clone size are taken from that table; D and trimming were inferred from the DNA. The sample contains about 140,000 clones, 85% to 90% of them found a single time. Together, the top ten hold about 10% of the sample.

Trimming costs V 7 bases and J 8 bases, and their ends lie 12 bases apart. The germline V gene supplies CDR1 SGHRS and CDR2 YFSETQ. Counted from cysteine to phenylalanine, this CDR3 has 12 amino acids. Here the CDR3 DNA is all that survives: 36 bases in frame from base 1. The V gene is TRBV5-1 and the J gene is TRBJ1-4; a tentative D match to TRBD1 spans 5 bases. The sequenced material came from peripheral blood. This TCR came from a man in his fifties with active or convalescent COVID-19. This receptor has the CDR3 CASPMGGEKLFF. The DNA sequence reads TGCGCCAGCCCTATGGGGGGGGAAAAACTGTTTTTT.